The table lists the clone carrying this TCR beta chain with a few counts. The entry originates in a study of patients and donors after allogeneic stem cell transplantation. TCRdb fed the RT-PCR reads into MiXCR, producing one record per CDR3 protein. Here the sample spans about 960,000 distinct CDR3 sequences, under 20% being singletons. The receptor comes from a human donor who was either an allogeneic HSCT recipient or a stem cell or donor lymphocyte infusion donor (not recorded which). It is not recorded whose cells these are; they may come from a transplant donor. The sample consisted of blood, either unsorted or a sorted T cell fraction (not recorded which).

CDR3 sequence reads: CSVAGTSGSLNEQFF. The CDR3 DNA reads as TGCAGCGTTGCAGGGACTAGCGGGAGTCTCAATGAGCAGTTCTTC. V is TRBV29-1 and J is TRBJ2-1, with TRBD2 matching 14 bases. The ends lost 4 bases at V and 6 bases at J; junction bases unmatched: 5. Germline V gives CDR1 SQVTM, CDR2 ANQGSEA. This CDR3 comprises 15 residues.